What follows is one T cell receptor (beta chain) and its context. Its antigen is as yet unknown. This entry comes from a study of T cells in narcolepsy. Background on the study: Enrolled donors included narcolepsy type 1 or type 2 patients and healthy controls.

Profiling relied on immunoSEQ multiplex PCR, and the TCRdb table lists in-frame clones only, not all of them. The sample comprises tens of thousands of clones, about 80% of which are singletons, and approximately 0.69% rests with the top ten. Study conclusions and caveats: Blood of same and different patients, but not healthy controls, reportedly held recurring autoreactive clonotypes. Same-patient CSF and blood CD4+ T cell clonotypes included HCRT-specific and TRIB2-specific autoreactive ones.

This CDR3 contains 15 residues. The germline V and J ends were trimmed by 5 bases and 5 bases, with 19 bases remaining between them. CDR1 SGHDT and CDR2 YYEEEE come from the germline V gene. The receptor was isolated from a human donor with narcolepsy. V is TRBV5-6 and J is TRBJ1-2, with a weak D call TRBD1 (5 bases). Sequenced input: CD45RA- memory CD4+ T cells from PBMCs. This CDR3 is CASSYSGTPSYGYTF. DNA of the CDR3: TGTGCCAGCAGTTACTCCGGGACGCCTTCATATGGCTACACCTTC.